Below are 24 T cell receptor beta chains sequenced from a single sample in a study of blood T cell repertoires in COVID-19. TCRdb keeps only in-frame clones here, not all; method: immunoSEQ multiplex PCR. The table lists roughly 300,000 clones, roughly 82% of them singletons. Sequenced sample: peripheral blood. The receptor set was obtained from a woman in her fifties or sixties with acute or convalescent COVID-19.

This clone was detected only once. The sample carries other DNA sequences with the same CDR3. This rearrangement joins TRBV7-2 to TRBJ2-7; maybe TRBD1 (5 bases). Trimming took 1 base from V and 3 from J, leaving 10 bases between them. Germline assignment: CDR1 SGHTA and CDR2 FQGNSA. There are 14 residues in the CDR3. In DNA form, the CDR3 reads TGTGCCAGCAGCTTAGGGGGCTCCAACTACGAGCAGTACTTC. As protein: CASSLGGSNYEQYF.

The CDR3 DNA reads TGTGCCAGCAGTTTGGTAGCGGGTACCTACGAGCAGTACTTC. Its translation is CASSLVAGTYEQYF. This chain uses TRBV28 with TRBJ2-7, with TRBD2 identical over 7 bases. J lost 2 bases, V lost 3 bases, and 4 bases had no gene match. CDR1 and CDR2 (germline): MDHEN, SYDVKM. CDR3 length: 14 residues.

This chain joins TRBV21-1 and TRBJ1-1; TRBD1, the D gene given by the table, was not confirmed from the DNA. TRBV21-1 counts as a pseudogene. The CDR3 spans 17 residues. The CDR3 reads CASSTRDSGYVNTEAFF. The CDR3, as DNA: TGTGCCAGCAGCACCCGGGACAGCGGGTATGTGAACACTGAAGCTTTCTTT.

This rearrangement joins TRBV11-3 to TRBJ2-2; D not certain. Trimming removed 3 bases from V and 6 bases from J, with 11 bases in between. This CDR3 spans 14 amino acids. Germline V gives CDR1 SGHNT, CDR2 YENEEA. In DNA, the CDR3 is TGTGCCAGCAGCTTTCTTGGAGACCCCGGGGAGCTGTTTTTT. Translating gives CASSFLGDPGELFF.

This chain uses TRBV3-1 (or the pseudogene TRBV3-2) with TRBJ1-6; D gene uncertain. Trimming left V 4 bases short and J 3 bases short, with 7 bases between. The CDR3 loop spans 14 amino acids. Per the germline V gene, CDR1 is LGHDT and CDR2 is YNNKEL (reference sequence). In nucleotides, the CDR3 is TGTGCCAGCAGCCTCGGGTTCTATAATTCACCCCTCCACTTT. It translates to CASSLGFYNSPLHF.

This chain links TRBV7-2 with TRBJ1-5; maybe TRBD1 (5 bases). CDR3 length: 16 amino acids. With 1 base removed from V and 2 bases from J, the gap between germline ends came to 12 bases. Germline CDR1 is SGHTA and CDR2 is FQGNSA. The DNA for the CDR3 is TGTGCCAGCAGCTTAGTCTCAAGCAGGGGCAATCAGCCCCAGCATTTT. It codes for CASSLVSSRGNQPQHF.

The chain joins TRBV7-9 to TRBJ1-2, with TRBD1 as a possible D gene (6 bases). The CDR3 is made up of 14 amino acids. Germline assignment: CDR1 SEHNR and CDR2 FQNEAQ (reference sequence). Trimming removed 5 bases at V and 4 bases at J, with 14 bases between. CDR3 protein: CASSPQGQVYGYTF. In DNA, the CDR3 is TGTGCCAGCAGCCCTCAGGGGCAAGTCTATGGCTACACCTTC.

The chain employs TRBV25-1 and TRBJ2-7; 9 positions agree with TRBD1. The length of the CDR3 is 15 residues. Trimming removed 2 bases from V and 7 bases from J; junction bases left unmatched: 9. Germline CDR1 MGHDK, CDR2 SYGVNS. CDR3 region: CASSERDRDTGEQYF. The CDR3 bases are TGTGCCAGCAGTGAAAGGGACAGGGACACTGGAGAGCAGTACTTC.

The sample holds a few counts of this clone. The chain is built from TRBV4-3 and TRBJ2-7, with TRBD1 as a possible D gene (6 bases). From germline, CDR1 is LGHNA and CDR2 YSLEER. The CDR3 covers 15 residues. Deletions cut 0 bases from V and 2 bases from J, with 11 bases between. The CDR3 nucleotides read TGCGCCAGCAGCCAAGATCGACAGGTACCCTACGAGCAGTACTTC. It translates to CASSQDRQVPYEQYF.

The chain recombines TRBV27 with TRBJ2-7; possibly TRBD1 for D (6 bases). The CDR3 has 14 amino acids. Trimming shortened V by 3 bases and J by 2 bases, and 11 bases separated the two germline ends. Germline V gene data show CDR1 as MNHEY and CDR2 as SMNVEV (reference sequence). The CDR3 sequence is CASSFWDTTYEQYF. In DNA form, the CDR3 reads TGTGCCAGCAGTTTTTGGGACACCACCTACGAGCAGTACTTC.

CDR3 nucleotide sequence: TGTGCCAGTAGTATCGACAGGGGCTTCCGTGGCTACACCTTC. This translates into CASSIDRGFRGYTF. This chain connects TRBV19 to TRBJ1-2; 8 bases fit TRBD1. Germline-derived CDR1 and CDR2 are LNHDA and SQIVND (reference sequence). Unmatched junction bases numbered 7, after V lost 3 bases and J lost 7 bases. This CDR3 region has 14 residues.

CDR3 in amino acids: CASSYSAGTYEQYF. Written as DNA, the CDR3 is TGTGCCAGCAGTTACTCGGCAGGGACCTACGAGCAGTACTTC. The chain combines TRBV6-5 with TRBJ2-7; tentatively, D is TRBD1 (5 bases). Germline loops: CDR1 MNHEY, CDR2 SVGAGI. Trimming removed 0 bases at V and 2 bases at J, with 8 bases between. The CDR3 is 14 residues long.

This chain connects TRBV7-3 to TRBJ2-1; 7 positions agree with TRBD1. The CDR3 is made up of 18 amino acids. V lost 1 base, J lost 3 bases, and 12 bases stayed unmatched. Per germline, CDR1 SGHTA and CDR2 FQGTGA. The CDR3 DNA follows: TGTGCCAGCAGCTTAAAAGGGTTTGAGACAGGGAACTACAATGAGCAGTTCTTC. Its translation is CASSLKGFETGNYNEQFF.

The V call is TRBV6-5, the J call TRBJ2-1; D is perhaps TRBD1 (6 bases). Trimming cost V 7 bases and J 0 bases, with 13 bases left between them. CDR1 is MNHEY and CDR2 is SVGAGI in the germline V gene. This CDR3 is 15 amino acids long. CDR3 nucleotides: TGTGCCAGCACCTATCAGGGGAGCTCCTACAATGAGCAGTTCTTC. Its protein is CASTYQGSSYNEQFF.

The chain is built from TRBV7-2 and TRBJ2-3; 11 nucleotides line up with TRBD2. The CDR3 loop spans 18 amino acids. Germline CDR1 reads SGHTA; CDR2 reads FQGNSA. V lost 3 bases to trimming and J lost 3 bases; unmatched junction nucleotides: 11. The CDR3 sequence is CASSFIAGGRSGTDTQYF. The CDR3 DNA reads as TGTGCCAGCAGCTTCATAGCGGGAGGGCGGTCGGGTACAGATACGCAGTATTTT.

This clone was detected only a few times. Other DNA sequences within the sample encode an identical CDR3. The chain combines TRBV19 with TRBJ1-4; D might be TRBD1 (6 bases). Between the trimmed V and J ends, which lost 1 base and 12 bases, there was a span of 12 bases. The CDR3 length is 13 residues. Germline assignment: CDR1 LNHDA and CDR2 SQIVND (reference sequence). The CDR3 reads CASSIGTGKELFF. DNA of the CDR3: TGTGCCAGTAGTATAGGTACAGGGAAGGAACTGTTTTTT. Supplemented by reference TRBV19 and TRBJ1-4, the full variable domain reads DGGITQSPKYLFRKEGQNVTLSCEQNLNHDAMYWYRQDPGQGLRLIYYSQIVNDFQKGDIAEGYSVSREKKESFPLTVTSAQKNPTAFYLCASSIGTGKELFFGSGTQLSVL.

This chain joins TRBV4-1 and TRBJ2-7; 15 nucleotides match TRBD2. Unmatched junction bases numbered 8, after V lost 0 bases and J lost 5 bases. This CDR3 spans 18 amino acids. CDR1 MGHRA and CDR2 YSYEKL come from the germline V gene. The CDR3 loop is CASSQDSGTSGRRNEQYF. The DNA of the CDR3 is TGCGCCAGCAGCCAAGATTCGGGGACTAGCGGGAGGAGGAACGAGCAGTACTTC.

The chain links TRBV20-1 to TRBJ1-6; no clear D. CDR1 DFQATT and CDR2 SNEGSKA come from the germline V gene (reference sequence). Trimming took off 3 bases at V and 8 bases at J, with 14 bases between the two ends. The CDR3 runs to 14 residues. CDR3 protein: CSASFEGLDSPLHF. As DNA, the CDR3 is TGCAGTGCTAGTTTTGAGGGTTTGGATTCACCCCTCCACTTT.

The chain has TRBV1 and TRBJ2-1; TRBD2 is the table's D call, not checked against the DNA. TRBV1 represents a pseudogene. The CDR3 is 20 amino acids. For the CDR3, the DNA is TGCACCAGCAGCCAATCTCGGACTAGCGGGGAGATTAGCTCCTACAATGAGCAGTTCTTC. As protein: CTSSQSRTSGEISSYNEQFF.

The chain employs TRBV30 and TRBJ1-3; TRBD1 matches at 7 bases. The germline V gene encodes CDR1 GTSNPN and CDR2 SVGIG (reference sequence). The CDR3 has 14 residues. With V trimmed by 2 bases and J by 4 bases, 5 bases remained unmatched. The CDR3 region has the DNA TGTGCCTGGAGTTCCGGGACAGAAGGAAACACCATATATTTT. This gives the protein CAWSSGTEGNTIYF.

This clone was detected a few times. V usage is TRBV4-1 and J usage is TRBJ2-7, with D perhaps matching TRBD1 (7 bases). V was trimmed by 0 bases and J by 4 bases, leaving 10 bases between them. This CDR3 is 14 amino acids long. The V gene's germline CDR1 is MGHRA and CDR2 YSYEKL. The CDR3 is CASSQETGRYEQYF. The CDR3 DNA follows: TGCGCCAGCAGCCAAGAGACAGGGAGGTACGAGCAGTACTTC.

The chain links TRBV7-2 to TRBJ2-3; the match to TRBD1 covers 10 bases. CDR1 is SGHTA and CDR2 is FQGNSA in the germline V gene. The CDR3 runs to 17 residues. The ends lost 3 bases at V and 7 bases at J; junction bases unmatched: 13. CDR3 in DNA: TGTGCCAGCAGCTTTTCCCCCGGACAGGGGGGTATGAATACGCAGTATTTT. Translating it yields CASSFSPGQGGMNTQYF.

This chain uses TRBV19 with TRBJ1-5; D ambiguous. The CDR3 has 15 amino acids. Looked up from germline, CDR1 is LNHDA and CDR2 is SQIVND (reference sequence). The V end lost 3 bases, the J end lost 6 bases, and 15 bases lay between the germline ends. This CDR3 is CASSMHPPEGQPQHF. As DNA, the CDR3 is TGTGCCAGTAGTATGCACCCCCCGGAGGGTCAGCCCCAGCATTTT.

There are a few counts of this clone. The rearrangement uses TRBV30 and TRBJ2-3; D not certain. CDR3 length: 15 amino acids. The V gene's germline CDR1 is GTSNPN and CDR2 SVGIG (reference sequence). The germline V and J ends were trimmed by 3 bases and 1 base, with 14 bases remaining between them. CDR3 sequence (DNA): TGTGCCTGGAGCGGCTTGAAAGAGGGCACAGATACGCAGTATTTT. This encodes CAWSGLKEGTDTQYF.